Detailed here is one T cell receptor (beta chain). This sequence is one base from a far larger clone and is likely a read error. Other DNA sequences within the sample encode an identical CDR3. The entry originates in a study of shared clonotypes between healthy human individuals. Ten immunoSEQ deep assay plates were used by the authors to sequence unsorted PBMC DNA. The table came from immunoSEQ multiplex PCR; TCRdb's copy has only in-frame clones and leaves some out. The data hold 470,000 or so clones, with 81% observed a single time. The sample was PBMCs. The receptor's source is a woman aged 35 to 49 in good health. Some clones in this sample may be carry-over from other donors' samples.

CDR3 in DNA: TGTGCCAGCAGCGTAGGGTTGGGCAGCTCTAACTACGGCTACACCTTC. Translation gives CASSVGLGSSNYGYTF. The V call is TRBV9, the J call TRBJ1-2; D uncertain. The length of the CDR3 is 16 residues. From germline, CDR1 is SGDLS and CDR2 YYNGEE.